A selection of T cell receptor beta chains follows, all from one sample in a study of blood T cells in healthy people across ages. TCRdb recomputed calls from the 5' RACE reads with MiXCR, one row per CDR3 protein. The table records 600,000 to 800,000 distinct CDR3 sequences, 20% to 25% of them present only once. The sequencing input was blood. The receptor source for this set is a man aged 70-80 years in good health. Each CDR3 is given with its conserved first and last residue. D genes are given only for firm matches. Not every row has a clone size; where given, it reads once, few, many or a size class.

v_gene	j_gene	abundance	d_gene	CDR3aa	CDR3nt
TRBV5-1	TRBJ1-1	NA	NA	CASSPTGQTNTEAFF	TGCGCCAGCAGCCCCACCGGACAGACCAACACTGAAGCTTTCTTT
TRBV5-1	TRBJ2-3	few	NA	CASSFEGNTDTQYF	TGCGCCAGCAGCTTTGAGGGGAACACAGATACGCAGTATTTT
TRBV20-1	TRBJ1-4	NA	TRBD1	CSASKRGPAEKLFF	TGCAGTGCTAGCAAGAGGGGGCCGGCTGAAAAACTGTTTTTT
TRBV9	TRBJ2-1	few	NA	CASSVAGETNRGVNEQFF	TGTGCCAGCAGCGTAGCTGGGGAGACGAACCGAGGGGTGAATGAGCAGTTCTTC
TRBV7-9	TRBJ1-3	NA	NA	CASSLVQGFGNTIYF	TGTGCCAGCAGCTTAGTTCAGGGCTTCGGAAACACCATATATTTT
TRBV12-3/TRBV12-4	TRBJ2-1	NA	TRBD2	CASSKGLAGVYEQFF	TGTGCCAGCAGTAAGGGACTAGCGGGAGTCTATGAGCAGTTCTTC
TRBV15	TRBJ2-2	NA	NA	CATSREVGELFF	TGTGCCACCAGCAGAGAAGTAGGGGAGCTGTTTTTT
TRBV6-5	TRBJ1-4	few	NA	CASSYGQTSRGLFF	TGTGCCAGCAGTTACGGACAGACCTCAAGGGGACTGTTTTTT
TRBV7-9	TRBJ2-2	many	NA	CASSLSGVDTGELFF	TGTGCCAGCAGCTTGTCAGGGGTGGACACCGGGGAGCTGTTTTTT
TRBV25-1	TRBJ2-2	NA	NA	CASRGSGGPNTGELFF	TGTGCCAGCAGGGGATCCGGGGGCCCCAACACCGGGGAGCTGTTTTTT
TRBV4-1	TRBJ1-1	few	NA	CASSQDSPGANTEAFF	TGCGCCAGCAGCCAAGATAGTCCGGGGGCGAACACTGAAGCTTTCTTT
TRBV12-3/TRBV12-4	TRBJ2-7	NA	NA	CASSEGGGDEQYF	TGTGCCAGCAGCGAGGGAGGTGGCGACGAGCAGTACTTC
TRBV6-6	TRBJ1-1	NA	NA	CASSDPGNTEAFF	TGTGCCAGCAGCGATCCTGGTAACACTGAAGCTTTCTTT
TRBV28	TRBJ2-1	few	NA	CASSLYLKSSYNEQFF	TGTGCCAGCAGTTTATACCTAAAGTCATCCTACAATGAGCAGTTCTTC
TRBV7-3	TRBJ2-7	few	TRBD2	CASREPSGQSGEQYF	TGTGCCAGCAGGGAACCTAGCGGCCAATCGGGCGAGCAGTACTTC
TRBV27	TRBJ2-1	NA	NA	CASSLYPGRRTGLTYNEQFF	TGTGCCAGCAGTTTATATCCCGGGAGAAGGACGGGGCTGACCTACAATGAGCAGTTCTTC
TRBV7-2	TRBJ1-2	NA	NA	CASSLVEANYGYTF	TGTGCCAGCAGCTTAGTGGAGGCCAACTATGGCTACACCTTC
TRBV20-1	TRBJ2-5	NA	NA	CSARPLTQYF	TGCAGTGCTAGACCCCTGACCCAGTACTTC
TRBV7-2	TRBJ2-1	NA	TRBD2	CASNSLGRAFNEQFF	TGTGCCAGCAACTCATTGGGGAGGGCCTTCAATGAGCAGTTCTTC
TRBV7-9	TRBJ1-3	NA	NA	CASSSGRMRNTIYF	TGTGCCAGCAGCTCGGGACGGATGAGAAACACCATATATTTT
TRBV7-6	TRBJ2-1	few	TRBD2	CASSSVAASSGRAYNEQFF	TGTGCCAGCAGCTCAGTAGCAGCCTCGAGCGGGAGGGCCTACAATGAGCAGTTCTTC
TRBV27	TRBJ2-1	many	TRBD2	CASSPGLAGPYNEQFF	TGTGCCAGCAGTCCCGGACTAGCGGGGCCCTACAATGAGCAGTTCTTC